The T cell receptor (beta chain) described here comes from a study of PD-1 blockade in classical Hodgkin lymphoma. This CDR3 is built from 11 residues. Time point reported: cycle 4 day 1 (C4D1), after five to seven weeks of nivolumab. After autologous stem cell transplantation all patients relapsed, and prior brentuximab vedotin exposure differed between cohorts. Thawed PBMCs yielded CD4+ T cells through magnetic negative selection. Study-wide results and limits: Sources of repertoire differences remain undefined, possibly disease activity or prior therapy.

As to this clone: Its matching antigen is unknown.

This table comes from immunoSEQ multiplex PCR, and its TCRdb copy is limited to in-frame clones, with some not included. The sample holds around 18,000 clones, about three quarters seen once. The V call is TRBV21-1, the J call TRBJ2-7. TRBV21-1 is designated a pseudogene. This receptor was obtained from a human donor with classical Hodgkin lymphoma. The source material was CD4+ T cells from blood, sampled before the fourth cycle of nivolumab. This chain's CDR3 is CASNPLVQQYV. The CDR3 region has the DNA TGTGCCAGCAACCCGCTCGTCCAGCAGTACGTC.